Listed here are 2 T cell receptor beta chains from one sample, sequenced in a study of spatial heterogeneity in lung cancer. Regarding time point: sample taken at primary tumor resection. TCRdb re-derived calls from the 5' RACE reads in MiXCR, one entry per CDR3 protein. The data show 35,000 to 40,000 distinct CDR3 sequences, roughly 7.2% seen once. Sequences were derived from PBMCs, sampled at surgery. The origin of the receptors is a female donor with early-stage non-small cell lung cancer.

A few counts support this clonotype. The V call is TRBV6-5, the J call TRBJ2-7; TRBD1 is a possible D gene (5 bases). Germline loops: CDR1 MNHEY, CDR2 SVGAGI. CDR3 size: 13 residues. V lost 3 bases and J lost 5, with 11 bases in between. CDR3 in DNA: TGTGCCAGCAGTTATCGAAGGGGAAACGAGCAGTACTTC. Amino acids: CASSYRRGNEQYF.

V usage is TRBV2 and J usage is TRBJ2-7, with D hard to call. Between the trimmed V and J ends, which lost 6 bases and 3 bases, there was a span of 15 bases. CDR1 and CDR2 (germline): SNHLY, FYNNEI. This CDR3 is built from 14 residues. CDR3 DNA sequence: TGTGCCAGCAGGCCTCCGACCGACGGCTACGAGCAGTACTTC. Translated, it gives CASRPPTDGYEQYF.